These 13 T cell receptor beta chains were all obtained from the same sample, sequenced in a study of blood T cells in healthy people across ages. Primers used in a second PCR of about 7 to 12 cycles were a sample-barcoded 5' primer and a J-beta primer mix. TCRdb redid the calling of the 5' RACE reads with MiXCR, one entry per CDR3 protein. Of roughly 500,000 distinct CDR3 sequences in the sample, approximately 30% were seen once. Material for sequencing was blood. The source of these receptors is a woman between 65 and 79 years old in good health.

This clonotype was picked up a small number of times. V is TRBV25-1 and J is TRBJ2-7, with a possible D match to TRBD2 (5 bases). Germline V lookup: CDR1 MGHDK, CDR2 SYGVNS. The CDR3 extends over 13 amino acids. Trimming cost V 4 bases and J 3 bases, with 10 bases left between them. CDR3 nucleotides: TGTGCCAGCAGTGCGACGGGATTCTACGAGCAGTACTTC. It codes for CASSATGFYEQYF.

The V and J genes are TRBV9 and TRBJ2-1, with D unclear. CDR1 is SGDLS and CDR2 is YYNGEE in the germline V gene. Trimming removed 0 bases at V and 8 bases at J, with 9 bases between. The CDR3 loop spans 13 amino acids. CDR3 DNA sequence: TGTGCCAGCAGCGTAGGAGGAGATGATGAGCAGTTCTTC. It codes for CASSVGGDDEQFF.

CDR3 coding DNA: TGCAGTGCTAGAGATAAAGAGACAGGCTATGGCTACACCTTC. The encoded protein is CSARDKETGYGYTF. The chain employs TRBV20-1 and TRBJ1-2; D may be TRBD1 (6 bases). The CDR3 totals 14 residues. The V end was cut by 0 bases, the J end by 4 bases, with 12 bases between. Per germline, CDR1 DFQATT and CDR2 SNEGSKA (reference sequence).

This clonotype was found a few times. The rearrangement joins TRBV5-6 to TRBJ1-1; D not certain. The CDR3 length is 14 residues. V was trimmed by 0 bases and J by 0 bases, leaving 6 bases between them. Germline assignment: CDR1 SGHDT and CDR2 YYEEEE. In DNA form, the CDR3 reads TGTGCCAGCAGCTTGGGATTCGTGAACACTGAAGCTTTCTTT. It is translated as CASSLGFVNTEAFF.

This clonotype was counted only a few times. A read error may produce the germline difference seen at one junction end. The chain recombines TRBV3-1 with TRBJ1-6; D uncertain. In germline, CDR1 is LGHDT, CDR2 YNNKEL (reference sequence). The CDR3 extends over 14 amino acids. CDR3 coding DNA: TGTGCCAGCAGCCAAGGAATCGGGAATTCACCCCTCCGCTTT. It yields the protein CASSQGIGNSPLRF.

The chain joins TRBV7-9 to TRBJ2-3; 8 bases match TRBD1. Germline V CDR1 and CDR2: SEHNR, FQNEAQ (reference sequence). This CDR3 has 13 residues. J lost 5 bases, V lost 6 bases, and 4 bases had no gene match. As DNA, the CDR3 is TGTGCCAGCAGGATAACAGGGGGAGATACGCAGTATTTT. This encodes CASRITGGDTQYF.

A few counts support this clonotype. The V gene is TRBV6-1, the J gene TRBJ1-1; 7 positions agree with TRBD1. With V trimmed by 7 bases and J by 1 base, 6 bases remained unmatched. This CDR3 spans 14 amino acids. Germline-derived CDR1 and CDR2 are MNHNS and SASEGT. The CDR3 sequence: CASTRTGQNTEAFF. CDR3 coding DNA: TGTGCCAGCACCAGGACAGGACAGAACACTGAAGCTTTCTTT.

This chain uses TRBV6-1 with TRBJ2-4; a weak D match, TRBD1 (5 bases). The CDR3 totals 16 residues. V lost 4 bases and J lost 0, with 13 bases in between. Germline lookup yields CDR1 MNHNS and CDR2 SASEGT. This CDR3 reads CASSARASLAKNIQYF. The CDR3 coding sequence is TGTGCCAGCAGTGCCAGGGCATCCTTAGCCAAAAACATTCAGTACTTC.

The chain joins TRBV9 to TRBJ2-1; 9 bases are shared with TRBD2. Germline lookup yields CDR1 SGDLS and CDR2 YYNGEE. The CDR3 spans 14 residues. Trimming at V came to 1 base and at J to 8 bases, leaving 4 bases not matched to a gene. The CDR3 is CASSVWASGDEQFF. The CDR3 DNA sequence: TGTGCCAGCAGCGTATGGGCTAGCGGGGATGAGCAGTTCTTC.

This clonotype occurred once. CDR3 residues: CASSNIAGGYNEQFF. CDR3 in DNA: TGTGCCAGCAGTAATATAGCGGGGGGCTACAATGAGCAGTTCTTC. The genes are TRBV27 and TRBJ2-1, with TRBD2 matching over 10 bases. The length of the CDR3 is 15 residues. CDR1 MNHEY and CDR2 SMNVEV come from the germline V gene (reference sequence). Unmatched junction bases numbered 4, after V lost 5 bases and J lost 3 bases.

The CDR3 DNA is TGCGCCAGCAGCTTCGGACAGGGTGGAGGCTACACCTTC. The encoded protein is CASSFGQGGGYTF. This chain uses TRBV5-1 with TRBJ1-2; 8 nucleotides agree with TRBD1. J gave up 8 bases and V 2 bases, and 5 bases lay outside the gene matches. Germline CDR1 SGHRS, CDR2 YFSETQ. The CDR3 totals 13 residues.

The chain couples TRBV25-1 to TRBJ2-3; tentative D call: TRBD1 (6 bases). V was shortened by 3 bases and J by 3 bases, with 16 bases between the two germline ends. The CDR3 consists of 16 residues. Germline CDR1 and CDR2: MGHDK and SYGVNS. The CDR3 DNA follows: TGTGCCAGCAGTGATGGTTTGGGGGCGGTAACAGATACGCAGTATTTT. Its translation is CASSDGLGAVTDTQYF.

J is TRBJ2-7 and V is TRBV12-3 or TRBV12-4; 10 nucleotides align to TRBD2. V lost 3 bases and J lost 7; bases outside the gene matches: 6. This CDR3 has 14 residues. CDR3: CASSFGTSGVEQYF. In nucleotides, the CDR3 is TGTGCCAGCAGTTTTGGTACTAGCGGGGTAGAGCAGTACTTC.